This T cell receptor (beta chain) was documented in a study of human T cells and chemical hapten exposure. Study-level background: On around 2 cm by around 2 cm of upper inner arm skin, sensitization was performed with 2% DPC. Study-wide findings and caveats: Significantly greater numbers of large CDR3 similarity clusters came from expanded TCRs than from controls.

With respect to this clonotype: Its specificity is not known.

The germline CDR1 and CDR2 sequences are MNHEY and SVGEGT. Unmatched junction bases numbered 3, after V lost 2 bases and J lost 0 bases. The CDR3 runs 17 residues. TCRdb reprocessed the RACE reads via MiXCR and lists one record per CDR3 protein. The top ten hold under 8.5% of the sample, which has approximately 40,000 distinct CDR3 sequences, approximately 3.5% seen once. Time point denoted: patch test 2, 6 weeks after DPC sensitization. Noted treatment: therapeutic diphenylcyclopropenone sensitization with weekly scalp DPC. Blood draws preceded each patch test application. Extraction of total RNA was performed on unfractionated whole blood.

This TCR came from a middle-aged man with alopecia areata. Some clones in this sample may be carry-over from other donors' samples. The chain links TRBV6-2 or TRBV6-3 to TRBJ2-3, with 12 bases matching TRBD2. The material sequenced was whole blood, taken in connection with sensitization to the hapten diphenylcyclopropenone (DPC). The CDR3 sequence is CASSYPTSGGSTDTQYF. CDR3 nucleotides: TGTGCCAGCAGTTACCCCACTAGCGGGGGGAGCACAGATACGCAGTATTTT.